The 20 T cell receptor beta chains in this list originate from one sample, sequenced in a study of breast tumors, draining lymph nodes, adjacent tissues. One entry per CDR3 protein, called by TCRdb with MiXCR from the multiplex PCR reads. The table shows 150,000 to 200,000 distinct CDR3 sequences, with approximately 33% occurring only once. The lymph nodes were axillary draining lymph nodes from breast cancer patients. The sequenced material came from axillary lymph node tissue. Receptors were obtained from a female donor with breast cancer. Some clones in this sample may be carry-over from other donors' samples.

This clonotype came up many times. CDR3: CASSSGLRNEQFF. CDR3 sequence (DNA): TGTGCCAGCAGCTCGGGACTTCGGAATGAGCAGTTCTTC. This rearrangement joins TRBV7-2 to TRBJ2-1; a weak D match, TRBD2 (6 bases). V gave up 4 bases and J gave up 7 bases, with 11 bases separating them. CDR3 length: 13 amino acids. Per germline, CDR1 SGHTA and CDR2 FQGNSA. Full variable domain (outside the CDR3, taken from reference TRBV7-2 and TRBJ2-1): GAGVSQSPSNKVTEKGKDVELRCDPISGHTALYWYRQSLGQGLEFLIYFQGNSAPDKSGLPSDRFSAERTGGSVSTLTIQRTQQEDSAVYLCASSSGLRNEQFFGPGTRLTVL.

This clonotype was found a few times. The CDR3 DNA reads TGTGCCAGCACCCACGCCCATGGCCAGGGTGAAGGCTACACCTTC. Amino acids: CASTHAHGQGEGYTF. This chain links TRBV6-5 with TRBJ1-2; the D gene is possibly TRBD1 (5 bases). Trimming removed 7 bases at V and 8 bases at J, with 23 bases between. The germline CDR1 and CDR2 sequences are MNHEY and SVGAGI. The CDR3 loop spans 15 amino acids.

This clonotype was seen at least ten times. The chain is built from TRBV11-3 and TRBJ1-2, with unresolved D. CDR3 size: 15 residues. Germline V gives CDR1 SGHNT, CDR2 YENEEA. V lost 4 bases, J lost 4 bases, and 16 bases lay in between. The CDR3, as DNA: TGTGCCAGCAGCTCCGACATCCGAGAAGGCTATGGCTACACCTTC. This encodes CASSSDIREGYGYTF.

In its sample, this clonotype was seen many times. This rearrangement joins TRBV5-8 to TRBJ2-3, with TRBD2 matching 11 bases. Germline V gene data show CDR1 as SGHTS and CDR2 as YDEGEE. The CDR3 consists of 16 residues. The V gene end was trimmed by 4 bases and the J gene end by 0 bases; junction bases not matched to a gene: 4. CDR3 region: CASSMGLAASTDTQYF. The CDR3 region has the DNA TGTGCCAGCAGCATGGGACTAGCGGCTAGCACAGATACGCAGTATTTT. Using reference TRBV5-8 and TRBJ2-3 for the parts outside the CDR3, the full variable domain is EAGVTQSPTHLIKTRGQQATLRCSPISGHTSVYWYQQALGLGLQFLLWYDEGEERNRGNFPPRFSGRQFPNYSSELNVNALELEDSALYLCASSMGLAASTDTQYFGPGTRLTVL.

This clonotype was seen more than once but under ten times. The V gene is TRBV6-6, the J gene TRBJ2-3, with 9 bases aligning to TRBD2. The germline V gene encodes CDR1 MNHNY and CDR2 SVGAGI (reference sequence). Losses at the gene ends were 0 bases for V and 2 bases for J; bases not matched to a gene: 6. The CDR3 is 17 residues long. The DNA of the CDR3 is TGTGCCAGCAGTTACTCGATCCAGCGGGGGGACACAGATACGCAGTATTTT. The encoded protein is CASSYSIQRGDTDTQYF.

This clonotype was recorded many times. V is TRBV10-3 and J is TRBJ2-5; D is possibly TRBD2 (6 bases). V was trimmed by 8 bases and J by 5 bases, leaving 9 bases between them. Germline assignment: CDR1 ENHRY and CDR2 SYGVKD. The CDR3 length is 11 residues. CDR3 residues: CAISRGETQYF. The DNA for the CDR3 is TGTGCCATCTCTCGGGGGGAGACCCAGTACTTC.

The chain carries TRBV2 and TRBJ2-5; 12 bases map to TRBD1. V was pared by 4 bases and J by 5 bases, with 11 bases of the junction left unmatched. Germline V gene lookup returns CDR1 SNHLY and CDR2 FYNNEI. The CDR3 is 17 amino acids. CDR3 sequence (DNA): TGTGCCAGCAGTGGAGGGACAGGGGGCCTGGACGGGGAGACCCAGTACTTC. This encodes CASSGGTGGLDGETQYF.

This clonotype was picked up many times. This chain joins TRBV2 and TRBJ1-2; perhaps TRBD1 as D (5 bases). Trimming pared 4 bases from V and 7 bases from J, leaving 13 bases between. Germline CDR1 SNHLY, CDR2 FYNNEI. This CDR3 region has 13 residues. CDR3 nucleotides: TGTGCCAGCAGTGGCGGGGCCCGGGGTGGCTACACCTTC. It is translated as CASSGGARGGYTF.

Many counts were recorded for this clonotype. V and J are TRBV2 and TRBJ1-2; D may be TRBD1 (5 bases). Per the germline V gene, CDR1 is SNHLY and CDR2 is FYNNEI. V was cut by 4 bases and J by 8 bases, with 23 bases left in between. CDR3 length: 16 residues. The CDR3: CASSVAPPGEGWGYTF. CDR3 in DNA: TGTGCCAGCAGTGTAGCGCCCCCTGGGGAGGGGTGGGGCTACACCTTC.

This clonotype was seen many times. V is TRBV18 and J is TRBJ1-2; D is ambiguous. The length of the CDR3 is 13 residues. CDR1 and CDR2 (germline): KGHSH, LQKENI. The V gene lost 2 bases and the J gene lost 3 bases, with 7 bases spanning the gap. The DNA of the CDR3 is TGTGCCAGCTCACCAATGGAGGACTATGGCTACACCTTC. This sequence encodes CASSPMEDYGYTF.

This clonotype was detected ten times or more. This chain links TRBV11-2 with TRBJ2-7; D might be TRBD1 (5 bases). The germline V gene encodes CDR1 SGHAT and CDR2 FQNNGV. The CDR3 totals 13 residues. Trimming took off 3 bases at V and 4 bases at J, with 10 bases between the two ends. The CDR3 nucleotides are TGTGCCAGCAGCTTCGAGGCAGGGTACGAGCAGTACTTC. This sequence encodes CASSFEAGYEQYF.

This clonotype was picked up many times. This sequence joins TRBV7-9 and TRBJ2-2, with 13 bases lining up with TRBD2. The germline CDR1 and CDR2 sequences are SEHNR and FQNEAQ (reference sequence). Germline trimming cut 4 bases from V and 7 bases from J; bases unmatched to any gene: 6. The CDR3 is 16 amino acids. For the CDR3, the DNA is TGTGCCAGCAGCTCAACTAGCGGGGGGGCTATCGGGGAGCTGTTTTTT. This gives the protein CASSSTSGGAIGELFF.

At least ten counts were recorded for this clonotype. The chain combines TRBV29-1 with TRBJ1-2; D unclear. V lost 1 base to trimming and J lost 6 bases, with 6 bases between them. Germline V CDR1 and CDR2: SQVTM, ANQGSEA. The CDR3 contains 11 residues. CDR3 DNA sequence: TGCAGCGTTGAAGTCGGGCATGGCTACACCTTC. It codes for CSVEVGHGYTF.

This clonotype was observed a handful of times. A much larger clone is a single base away; this may be a read error. The chain combines TRBV11-2 with TRBJ1-6; perhaps TRBD1 as D (5 bases). Germline CDR1 and CDR2: SGHAT and FQNNGV. Trimming took 5 bases from V and 9 from J, leaving 14 bases between them. The CDR3 totals 14 residues. CDR3 residues: CASSRRDGTSPLHF. CDR3 nucleotide sequence: TGTGCCAGCAGCCGCCGGGACGGCACTTCACCCCTCCACTTT.

CDR3 protein: CAISGDYEQPQHF. In nucleotides, the CDR3 is TGTGCCATCAGTGGAGACTACGAGCAGCCCCAGCATTTT. The chain employs TRBV10-3 and TRBJ1-5; no reliable D call. Germline loops: CDR1 ENHRY, CDR2 SYGVKD. The CDR3 covers 13 residues. With 4 bases removed from V and 7 bases from J, the gap between germline ends came to 11 bases.

Many counts were recorded for this clonotype. V is TRBV7-3 and J is TRBJ2-1; 12 bases are shared with TRBD2. Germline values: CDR1 SGHTA, CDR2 FQGTGA. This CDR3 spans 16 amino acids. J was trimmed by 6 bases and V by 1 base; bases with no gene match: 4. The CDR3 here is CASSLIGTSGLNEQFF. Written as DNA, the CDR3 is TGTGCCAGCAGCTTAATAGGGACTAGCGGGCTCAATGAGCAGTTCTTC.

The CDR3 loop reads CASSEPGSRADTQYF. The CDR3 nucleotides are TGTGCCAGCAGTGAACCGGGCAGTAGGGCAGATACGCAGTATTTT. This chain links TRBV6-1 with TRBJ2-3, with no clear D. Germline CDR1 and CDR2: MNHNS and SASEGT. This CDR3 spans 15 amino acids. Trimming left V 2 bases short and J 4 bases short, with 13 bases between.

With respect to this clonotype: A junction boundary mismatches the germline segment, possibly from a read error. The chain recombines TRBV7-8 with TRBJ2-3, with D perhaps matching TRBD1 (5 bases). The length of the CDR3 is 16 residues. Germline CDR1 and CDR2: SGHVS and FQNEAQ. CDR3 in DNA: TGTGCCCGCAGCTTAGGGGTCAGCCAAATTGCAGATACGCAGTATTTT. Its translation is CARSLGVSQIADTQYF.

This clonotype was seen repeatedly, ten times or more. The V and J genes are TRBV20-1 and TRBJ1-5; D possibly corresponds to TRBD1 (5 bases). The germline CDR1 and CDR2 sequences are DFQATT and SNEGSKA (reference sequence). Trimming took 6 bases from V and 2 from J, leaving 11 bases between them. The CDR3 length is 13 residues. CDR3 region: CSARGPGNQPQHF. CDR3 nucleotides: TGCAGTGCGAGGGGCCCCGGCAATCAGCCCCAGCATTTT.

The chain uses TRBV12-5 and TRBJ1-5; D ambiguous. V lost 6 bases, J lost 9 bases, and 9 bases lay in between. CDR1 is LGHNT, CDR2 FRNRAP, per germline. The CDR3 runs to 11 residues. The CDR3, as DNA: TGTGCTAGTGGGTTAGACATGCCCCAGCATTTT. Amino acids: CASGLDMPQHF.